This T cell receptor (beta chain) was obtained from a study of OX40 agonist ivuxolimab in advanced cancers. V gave up 7 bases and J gave up 3 bases; unmatched junction bases: 13. The CDR3 is 16 amino acids. The germline V gene encodes CDR1 LNHDA and CDR2 SQIVND (reference sequence). Of note for this clone: Its antigen is currently unknown.

Study-level points and caveats: Among some nonresponders, normalized T-cell clonal expansion was also low.

Sequenced by immunoSEQ multiplex PCR; TCRdb stores in-frame clones only, minus some. The sample lists around 140,000 clones, over 75% occurring once. The sample here was CD4+ or CD8+ T cells sorted from blood, taken in a trial of the OX40 agonist ivuxolimab. This chain joins TRBV19 and TRBJ1-1; 8 bases map to TRBD1. This receptor was obtained from an adult with an advanced solid tumor such as melanoma, head and neck, liver or kidney cancer. The CDR3 sequence is CASTLFGTGLDTEAFF. The CDR3, as DNA: TGTGCCAGTACCCTCTTTGGGACAGGTTTGGACACTGAAGCTTTCTTT.